Each of the 23 T cell receptor beta chains below was sequenced from the same sample in a study of regulatory T cells in long-lasting Graves disease. Both iRepertoire HTBI primers and Arm-PCR of CDR3 regions were used to build the TCR beta libraries. A single record per CDR3 protein comes from TCRdb applying MiXCR to the multiplex PCR reads. The sample lists a few hundred thousand distinct CDR3 sequences, 21% occurring once. Time point in this sample: persistent/refractory GD, antithyroid drugs over 5 years with positive TRAb. PBMC-extracted RNA yielded the TCR library. Sequencing used peripheral blood mononuclear cells (PBMCs), obtained when the disease was refractory, from a patient treated with antithyroid drugs. These TCRs come from a female donor with Graves disease.

The chain combines TRBV7-8 with TRBJ1-5; no clear D. Germline V lookup: CDR1 SGHVS, CDR2 FQNEAQ. The CDR3 has 17 amino acids. V was clipped by 1 base and J by 1 base, with 14 bases between them. Written as DNA, the CDR3 is TGTGCCAGCAGCTTAGGGGTTGGGGTTACAAGCAATCAGCCCCAGCATTTT. Translated, it gives CASSLGVGVTSNQPQHF.

In its sample, this clonotype was seen many times. The chain has TRBV24-1 and TRBJ1-2, with TRBD1 as a possible D gene (6 bases). Germline CDR1 KGHDR, CDR2 SFDVKD. V was trimmed by 4 bases and J by 5 bases, leaving 13 bases between them. The CDR3 has 14 amino acids. CDR3 residues: CATSDPVTGYGYTF. The CDR3 DNA reads TGTGCCACCAGTGACCCGGTTACAGGGTATGGCTACACCTTC.

This clonotype has just a few counts. Here the CDR3 reads CAWSGGQGSEKLFF. The CDR3 nucleotides read TGTGCCTGGAGTGGGGGGCAGGGGAGCGAAAAACTGTTTTTT. The J gene is TRBJ1-4, the V gene TRBV30; tentative D call: TRBD1 (6 bases). V dropped 1 base and J dropped 8 bases, with 14 bases sitting between them. CDR1 and CDR2 from the germline V gene are GTSNPN and SVGIG (reference sequence). The CDR3 extends over 14 amino acids.

The table lists this clonotype with many counts. The rearrangement uses TRBV28 and TRBJ2-7; 8 bases are a match to TRBD2. Germline CDR1 reads MDHEN; CDR2 reads SYDVKM. Trimming cost V 6 bases and J 5 bases; bases outside gene matches: 12. The CDR3 consists of 15 residues. DNA for the CDR3: TGTGCCAGCAGGGGAGCCGCGGGAGGTAAGGACGAGCAGTACTTC. Residues: CASRGAAGGKDEQYF.

This clonotype showed up many times. The CDR3 protein is CASSETSGNTGELFF. The DNA for the CDR3 is TGTGCCAGCAGTGAGACTAGCGGTAACACCGGGGAGCTGTTTTTT. The V call is TRBV6-4, the J call TRBJ2-2; 9 nucleotides line up with TRBD2. The CDR3 is 15 amino acids. Germline-derived CDR1 and CDR2 are MRHNA and SNTAGT. With 3 bases clipped from V and 2 bases from J, the junction kept 1 base outside the gene matches.

This clonotype was counted at least ten times. This chain uses TRBV28 with TRBJ2-4; 12 bases line up with TRBD1. CDR3 length: 16 residues. J gave up 8 bases and V 2 bases, and 7 bases lay outside the gene matches. Germline values: CDR1 MDHEN, CDR2 SYDVKM. The CDR3 loop reads CASSLPGQGAWDIQYF. CDR3 DNA: TGTGCCAGCAGTTTACCGGGACAGGGGGCGTGGGACATTCAGTACTTC.

The chain couples TRBV14 to TRBJ2-5, with D possibly being TRBD1 (6 bases). The DNA end favors TRBJ2-7, so the J call may be wrong. CDR3 size: 15 residues. Looked up from germline, CDR1 is SGHDN and CDR2 is FVKESK. Here the CDR3 reads CASSLLGQFSYEQYF. The CDR3, as DNA: TGTGCCAGCAGCCTTCTCGGACAGTTCTCCTACGAGCAGTACTTC.

The rearrangement uses TRBV5-6 and TRBJ2-2; TRBD1 agrees at 9 bases. Germline V CDR1 and CDR2: SGHDT, YYEEEE. There are 17 residues in the CDR3. Losses at the gene ends were 0 bases for V and 7 bases for J; bases not matched to a gene: 10. CDR3 in amino acids: CASSLGPGTGLGGELFF. As DNA, the CDR3 is TGTGCCAGCAGCTTGGGGCCGGGGACAGGGCTCGGCGGGGAGCTGTTTTTT.

V usage is TRBV5-1 and J usage is TRBJ2-7; no clear D. Germline V CDR1 and CDR2: SGHRS, YFSETQ. The CDR3 contains 13 residues. V was clipped by 0 bases and J by 3 bases, with 7 bases between them. Here the CDR3 DNA reads TGCGCCAGCAGCTTGGCCTGGAACTACGAGCAGTACTTC. It specifies CASSLAWNYEQYF. Filled out from reference TRBV5-1 and TRBJ2-7, the complete variable domain reads KAGVTQTPRYLIKTRGQQVTLSCSPISGHRSVSWYQQTPGQGLQFLFEYFSETQRNKGNFPGRFSGRQFSNSRSEMNVSTLELGDSALYLCASSLAWNYEQYFGPGTRLTVT.

This clonotype was observed at least ten times. This chain connects TRBV7-8 to TRBJ1-4; 10 bases line up with TRBD1. The CDR3 has 14 amino acids. The V gene end was trimmed by 4 bases and the J gene end by 8 bases; junction bases not matched to a gene: 4. CDR1 and CDR2 (germline): SGHVS, FQNEAQ. CDR3 DNA sequence: TGTGCCAGCAGCTGGACAGGGGGGAGGGAAAAACTGTTTTTT. Its protein is CASSWTGGREKLFF.

This clonotype came up many times. The chain couples TRBV20-1 to TRBJ2-5; 7 nucleotides line up with TRBD2. J was trimmed by 7 bases and V by 5 bases; bases with no gene match: 10. In germline, CDR1 is DFQATT, CDR2 SNEGSKA (reference sequence). The CDR3 is 13 residues long. The CDR3 nucleotides are TGCAGTGCTCCGTCTAGCGGTTCCAGGACCCAGTACTTC. It translates to CSAPSSGSRTQYF.

This chain uses TRBV20-1 with TRBJ2-4; 11 bases are a match to TRBD2. Germline assignment: CDR1 DFQATT and CDR2 SNEGSKA (reference sequence). The V segment lost 5 bases and the J segment 7 bases; nucleotides outside the gene matches: 4. The CDR3 totals 13 residues. CDR3 sequence: CSAFRTSGNIQYF. CDR3 bases: TGCAGTGCTTTTAGGACTAGCGGGAACATTCAGTACTTC.

About this clonotype: A clone one base away is much larger, so this may be a read error. Likely a read error: the CDR3 ends without its conserved phenylalanine or tryptophan. The rearrangement links TRBV2 to TRBJ2-5; perhaps D is TRBD1 or TRBD2 (7 bases each). CDR1 and CDR2 from the germline V gene are SNHLY and FYNNEI. This CDR3 is built from 15 residues. Written as DNA, the CDR3 is TGTGTCCCCAGGGGGGGAACTAGATACCAAGAGACCCAGTACCTC. It yields the protein CVPRGGTRYQETQYL.

The chain joins TRBV6-1 to TRBJ2-3, with D possibly matching TRBD1 (6 bases). Per germline, CDR1 MNHNS and CDR2 SASEGT. With 6 bases removed from V and 6 bases from J, the gap between germline ends came to 22 bases. The CDR3 extends over 16 amino acids. The chain's CDR3 is CASRTGGVVFMDTQYF. The DNA for the CDR3 is TGTGCCAGCAGAACTGGGGGCGTTGTATTCATGGATACGCAGTATTTT.

This sequence joins TRBV19 and TRBJ2-2, with a possible D match to TRBD2 (5 bases). V lost 4 bases and J lost 5, with 14 bases in between. CDR1 and CDR2 (germline): LNHDA, SQIVND (reference sequence). CDR3 length equals 15 residues. The CDR3 sequence: CASSKGGGWTGELFF. CDR3 nucleotides: TGTGCCAGTAGTAAGGGCGGAGGCTGGACCGGGGAGCTGTTTTTT. The full variable domain, in which reference TRBV19 and TRBJ2-2 provide the parts outside the CDR3, is DGGITQSPKYLFRKEGQNVTLSCEQNLNHDAMYWYRQDPGQGLRLIYYSQIVNDFQKGDIAEGYSVSREKKESFPLTVTSAQKNPTAFYLCASSKGGGWTGELFFGEGSRLTVL.

There are a few counts of this clonotype. This rearrangement joins TRBV7-8 to TRBJ1-3, with unresolved D. Trimming removed 7 bases at V and 9 bases at J, with 19 bases between. The CDR3 has 14 residues. The V gene's germline CDR1 is SGHVS and CDR2 FQNEAQ. The CDR3 region is CASTRSSNRGTIYF. Here the CDR3 DNA reads TGTGCCAGCACCCGCTCGAGCAACCGAGGCACCATATATTTT.

This clonotype was detected ten times or more. The chain joins TRBV6-5 to TRBJ2-5; TRBD1 matches 10 bases. The length of the CDR3 is 15 residues. The V gene's germline CDR1 is MNHEY and CDR2 SVGAGI. J was trimmed by 5 bases and V by 0 bases; bases with no gene match: 3. CDR3 region: CASSYSGTGDETQYF. CDR3 coding DNA: TGTGCCAGCAGTTACTCCGGGACAGGGGATGAGACCCAGTACTTC.

This clonotype was recorded only once. V and J are TRBV18 and TRBJ2-1, with D tentatively TRBD1 (7 bases). The CDR3 sequence is 16 residues long. V dropped 0 bases and J dropped 1 base, with 10 bases sitting between them. Per the germline V gene, CDR1 is KGHSH and CDR2 is LQKENI. The CDR3 nucleotides are TGTGCCAGCTCACCACCCGCAGGGGGGTCCTACAATGAGCAGTTCTTC. Amino acid sequence: CASSPPAGGSYNEQFF.

This clonotype was seen at least ten times. The CDR3 reads CASSSRTDQETQYF. CDR3 coding DNA: TGTGCCAGCAGTTCCCGGACAGACCAAGAGACCCAGTACTTC. The chain carries TRBV28 and TRBJ2-5; tentatively, D is TRBD1 (6 bases). This CDR3 region has 14 residues. From germline, CDR1 is MDHEN and CDR2 SYDVKM. The V and J ends lost 4 bases and 0 bases respectively, with 9 bases between them.

This clonotype came up a few times. The chain uses TRBV28 and TRBJ1-5; no clear D gene. The CDR3 extends over 15 amino acids. The germline V gene has CDR1 MDHEN and CDR2 SYDVKM. V gave up 7 bases and J gave up 10 bases, with 23 bases separating them. In DNA form, the CDR3 reads TGTGCCAGCACCTCGGTTGAGGAGGCCGGAGCTCCCCAGCATTTT. Its protein is CASTSVEEAGAPQHF.

This clonotype was counted at least ten times. The V gene is TRBV12-3 or TRBV12-4, the J gene TRBJ1-1; TRBD1 is a possible D gene (5 bases). CDR3 length: 16 amino acids. Trimming took off 2 bases at V and 3 bases at J, with 16 bases between the two ends. For the CDR3, the DNA is TGTGCCAGCAGTTTATCCCTAGGCAGGGCTTACACTGAAGCTTTCTTT. As protein: CASSLSLGRAYTEAFF.

This clonotype has at least ten counts. DNA of the CDR3: TGTGCCAGCAGAGGTCCGGCAGGGGCCCCCTACGAGCAGTACTTC. Amino acid sequence: CASRGPAGAPYEQYF. The V and J genes are TRBV2 and TRBJ2-7; maybe TRBD1 (6 bases). Germline CDR1 reads SNHLY; CDR2 reads FYNNEI. The ends were cut back, 6 bases at V and 2 bases at J, with 17 bases in the middle. The CDR3 consists of 15 residues.

The sample holds many counts of this clonotype. V is TRBV29-1 and J is TRBJ1-1, with 8 nucleotides matching TRBD1. Germline lookup yields CDR1 SQVTM and CDR2 ANQGSEA. The V segment lost 6 bases and the J segment 4 bases; nucleotides outside the gene matches: 7. The length of the CDR3 is 13 residues. The CDR3 coding sequence is TGCAGCGTGTTGACAGGGGCGAGCACTGAAGCTTTCTTT. Translating gives CSVLTGASTEAFF.